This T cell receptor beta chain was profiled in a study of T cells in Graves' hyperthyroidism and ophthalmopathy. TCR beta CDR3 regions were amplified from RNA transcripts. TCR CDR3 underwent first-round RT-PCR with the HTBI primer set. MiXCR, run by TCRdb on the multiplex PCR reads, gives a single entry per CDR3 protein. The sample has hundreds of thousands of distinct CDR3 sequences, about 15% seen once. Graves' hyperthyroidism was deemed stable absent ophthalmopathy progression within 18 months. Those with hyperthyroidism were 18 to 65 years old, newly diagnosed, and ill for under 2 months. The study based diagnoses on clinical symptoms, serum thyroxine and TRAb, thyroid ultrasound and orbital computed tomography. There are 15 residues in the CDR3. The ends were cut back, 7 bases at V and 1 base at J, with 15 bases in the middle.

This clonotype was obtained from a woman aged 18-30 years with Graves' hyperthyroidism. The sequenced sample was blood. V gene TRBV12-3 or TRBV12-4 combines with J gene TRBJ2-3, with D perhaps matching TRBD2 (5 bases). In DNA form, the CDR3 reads TGTGCCAGCACCATCTGGGGAGCGGGCACAGATACGCAGTATTTT. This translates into CASTIWGAGTDTQYF.